The 32 T cell receptor beta chains given below trace back to one sample, sequenced in a study of blood T cell repertoires in COVID-19. Repertoires were generated with immunoSEQ multiplex PCR, while TCRdb's copy carries only in-frame clones and drops some. The sample carries fewer than 110,000 clones, 88% recorded once. Sequenced material: peripheral blood. Receptors originate from a human donor in a cohort sampled during active COVID-19.

The chain carries TRBV7-9 and TRBJ2-1; 8 nucleotides line up with TRBD1. The CDR3 spans 15 residues. Looked up from germline, CDR1 is SEHNR and CDR2 is FQNEAQ (reference sequence). Losses at the gene ends were 3 bases for V and 1 base for J; bases not matched to a gene: 2. CDR3 loop: CASSFDRGSYNEQFF. CDR3 bases: TGTGCCAGCAGCTTCGACAGGGGTTCCTACAATGAGCAGTTCTTC.

A remark on this clone: The same CDR3 arises from other DNA sequences in this sample as well. The chain recombines TRBV27 with TRBJ2-7; 8 bases map to TRBD1. After removal of 6 bases from V and 2 bases from J, the junction contained 3 bases not matched to a gene. In germline, CDR1 is MNHEY, CDR2 SMNVEV (reference sequence). CDR3 length equals 13 residues. CDR3 DNA: TGTGCCAGCAGCTTGACAGGGGCCTACGAGCAGTACTTC. Its protein product is CASSLTGAYEQYF.

The chain recombines TRBV5-4 with TRBJ2-7; TRBD2 is a possible D gene (6 bases). V was shortened by 0 bases and J by 5 bases, with 15 bases between the two germline ends. The CDR3 loop spans 15 amino acids. The V gene's germline CDR1 is SGHNT and CDR2 YYREEE (reference sequence). The CDR3 DNA sequence: TGTGCCAGCAGCTTGGACCCCCGGGACTGGAACGAGCAGTACTTC. It specifies CASSLDPRDWNEQYF.

Only one count was recorded for this clone. The chain is built from TRBV29-1 and TRBJ2-7, with TRBD2 identical over 7 bases. This CDR3 has 15 residues. V was pared by 3 bases and J by 4 bases, with 12 bases of the junction left unmatched. CDR1 is SQVTM and CDR2 is ANQGSEA in the germline V gene. The CDR3, as DNA: TGCAGCGTTGAGCTGTCTAGCGGCTGGGGATACGAGCAGTACTTC. Encoded protein: CSVELSSGWGYEQYF.

The chain combines TRBV9 with TRBJ2-2; 8 bases fit TRBD2. The CDR3 spans 15 residues. Germline CDR1 and CDR2: SGDLS and YYNGEE. Germline trimming cut 4 bases from V and 6 bases from J; bases unmatched to any gene: 8. CDR3 residues: CASSPRAGDSGELFF. In nucleotides, the CDR3 is TGTGCCAGCAGCCCCCGAGCGGGGGACTCCGGGGAGCTGTTTTTT.

The chain couples TRBV9 to TRBJ2-1, with D perhaps matching TRBD2 (5 bases). The CDR3 has 14 amino acids. V lost 0 bases and J lost 8, with 12 bases in between. Germline V CDR1 and CDR2: SGDLS, YYNGEE. CDR3 sequence reads: CASSVGWLADEQFF. The DNA of the CDR3 is TGTGCCAGCAGCGTAGGTTGGCTAGCCGATGAGCAGTTCTTC.

The rearrangement links TRBV18 to TRBJ2-7; 10 nucleotides match TRBD2. The V segment lost 3 bases and the J segment 6 bases; nucleotides outside the gene matches: 5. The CDR3 is 14 amino acids. Germline CDR1 KGHSH, CDR2 LQKENI. CDR3 loop: CASSPGLARAEQYF. CDR3 sequence (DNA): TGTGCCAGCTCACCGGGACTAGCGAGGGCCGAGCAGTACTTC.

V is TRBV11-2 and J is TRBJ1-1; unclear D gene. Trimming removed 4 bases from V and 0 bases from J, with 3 bases in between. Germline V gene lookup returns CDR1 SGHAT and CDR2 FQNNGV. The CDR3 extends over 12 amino acids. CDR3 nucleotide sequence: TGTGCCAGCAGCTCAATGAACACTGAAGCTTTCTTT. This translates into CASSSMNTEAFF.

In this sample, this clone turned up a few times. The chain links TRBV7-2 to TRBJ2-7, with TRBD2 matching 14 bases. Looked up from germline, CDR1 is SGHTA and CDR2 is FQGNSA. CDR3 length: 19 residues. V gave up 4 bases and J gave up 7 bases; unmatched junction bases: 18. The CDR3 nucleotides read TGTGCCAGCAGCTCACTTCGACTAGCGGGAGGGCTCGCGAGGGGTGAGCAGTACTTC. Translating it yields CASSSLRLAGGLARGEQYF. Combining the CDR3 with reference TRBV7-2 and TRBJ2-7 gives the whole variable domain GAGVSQSPSNKVTEKGKDVELRCDPISGHTALYWYRQSLGQGLEFLIYFQGNSAPDKSGLPSDRFSAERTGGSVSTLTIQRTQQEDSAVYLCASSSLRLAGGLARGEQYFGPGTRLTVT.

This chain connects TRBV2 to TRBJ2-5; 11 positions match TRBD2. V was clipped by 7 bases and J by 7 bases; unmatched bases: 11. The CDR3 extends over 15 amino acids. Looked up from germline, CDR1 is SNHLY and CDR2 is FYNNEI. The CDR3 protein is CASTSLAGGGGTQYF. The CDR3 bases are TGTGCCAGCACGAGTCTAGCGGGAGGCGGGGGGACCCAGTACTTC.

The V gene is TRBV27, the J gene TRBJ1-5; tentatively, D is TRBD1 (5 bases). The V end lost 5 bases, the J end lost 9 bases, and 17 bases lay between the germline ends. This CDR3 comprises 14 residues. Germline V gene lookup returns CDR1 MNHEY and CDR2 SMNVEV (reference sequence). CDR3 residues: CASSRWQQGVPQHF. Here the CDR3 DNA reads TGTGCCAGCAGTAGGTGGCAGCAAGGGGTGCCCCAGCATTTT.

This clone was recorded once. V is TRBV18 and J is TRBJ1-4; 9 bases match TRBD1. CDR3 size: 16 residues. Germline trimming cut 3 bases from V and 5 bases from J; bases unmatched to any gene: 7. Germline V CDR1 and CDR2: KGHSH, LQKENI. The CDR3 DNA is TGTGCCAGCTCACCGAACCGACAGGGGGGGAATGAAAAACTGTTTTTT. It encodes CASSPNRQGGNEKLFF.

This CDR3 is CASSLLAGQGWTQYF. For the CDR3, the DNA is TGTGCCAGCAGTTTACTGGCGGGACAGGGTTGGACCCAGTACTTC. The chain uses TRBV28 and TRBJ2-5; 9 bases line up with TRBD1. The CDR3 covers 15 residues. CDR1 is MDHEN and CDR2 is SYDVKM in the germline V gene. V gave up 2 bases and J gave up 7 bases; unmatched junction bases: 8. Full variable domain (missing parts from reference TRBV28 and TRBJ2-5): DVKVTQSSRYLVKRTGEKVFLECVQDMDHENMFWYRQDPGLGLRLIYFSYDVKMKEKGDIPEGYSVSREKKERFSLILESASTNQTSMYLCASSLLAGQGWTQYFGPGTRLLVL.

The chain is built from TRBV4-1 and TRBJ2-1; 7 positions match TRBD1. The CDR3 contains 17 residues. Per germline, CDR1 MGHRA and CDR2 YSYEKL. V dropped 1 base and J dropped 3; count of bases not matched to a gene: 9. CDR3 region: CASSQGTGTERYNEQFF. The DNA for the CDR3 is TGCGCCAGCAGCCAAGGTACCGGGACAGAACGCTACAATGAGCAGTTCTTC.

The chain links TRBV4-1 to TRBJ2-7; 7 nucleotides match TRBD1. V gave up 4 bases and J gave up 6 bases; unmatched junction bases: 3. The germline V gene has CDR1 MGHRA and CDR2 YSYEKL. The CDR3 loop spans 12 amino acids. The CDR3 DNA reads TGCGCCAGCAGCCTCCAGGGGGTCGAGCAGTACTTC. Protein product: CASSLQGVEQYF.

This chain connects TRBV29-1 to TRBJ1-3; D gene uncertain. CDR3 length: 13 residues. V was clipped by 6 bases and J by 4 bases, with 13 bases between them. Germline values: CDR1 SQVTM, CDR2 ANQGSEA. CDR3 nucleotides: TGCAGCGTAGGGAGTGAAATAGGAAACACCATATATTTT. It yields the protein CSVGSEIGNTIYF.

V is TRBV3-1 (or the pseudogene TRBV3-2) and J is TRBJ1-3; no definite D call. Germline assignment: CDR1 LGHDT and CDR2 YNNKEL (reference sequence). Trimming took off 1 base at V and 6 bases at J, with 7 bases between the two ends. This CDR3 is built from 13 residues. The CDR3 is CASSQAPLNTIYF. Written as DNA, the CDR3 is TGTGCCAGCAGCCAAGCCCCACTAAACACCATATATTTT.

The rearrangement joins TRBV5-8 to TRBJ2-7; the match to TRBD1 covers 10 bases. After removal of 2 bases from V and 4 bases from J, the junction contained 3 bases not matched to a gene. CDR3 length: 14 residues. Germline V lookup: CDR1 SGHTS, CDR2 YDEGEE. For the CDR3, the DNA is TGTGCCAGCAGCTTTGACAGGGGGCGTTACGAGCAGTACTTC. Protein product: CASSFDRGRYEQYF.

The V and J genes are TRBV9 and TRBJ2-5; D is unclear. Germline-derived CDR1 and CDR2 are SGDLS and YYNGEE. V dropped 1 base and J dropped 3 bases, with 10 bases sitting between them. There are 14 residues in the CDR3. The CDR3 spells CASSVRAVEETQYF. CDR3 sequence (DNA): TGTGCCAGCAGCGTAAGAGCTGTAGAAGAGACCCAGTACTTC.

This chain uses TRBV11-2 with TRBJ1-1; 7 positions match TRBD1. This CDR3 has 15 residues. The J segment lost 1 base and the V segment lost 2 bases, leaving 4 bases of the junction unmatched. The germline V gene has CDR1 SGHAT and CDR2 FQNNGV. The CDR3 region is CASSLMGTANTEAFF. CDR3 bases: TGTGCCAGCAGCTTAATGGGGACAGCGAACACTGAAGCTTTCTTT.

This clone has more than one count but fewer than ten. The V call is TRBV11-2, the J call TRBJ2-1, with D unresolved. This CDR3 is built from 13 residues. Trimming cost V 2 bases and J 4 bases, with 6 bases left between them. Germline lookup yields CDR1 SGHAT and CDR2 FQNNGV. In nucleotides, the CDR3 is TGTGCCAGCAGCTTACAGGTATACAATGAGCAGTTCTTC. It codes for CASSLQVYNEQFF.

This chain uses TRBV28 with TRBJ2-2; 7 nucleotides match TRBD1. From germline, CDR1 is MDHEN and CDR2 SYDVKM. The CDR3 runs 14 residues. J lost 4 bases, V lost 6 bases, and 5 bases had no gene match. The CDR3 loop reads CASSNDRATGELFF. CDR3 DNA: TGTGCCAGCAGCAACGACAGGGCCACCGGGGAGCTGTTTTTT. Drawing the rest from reference TRBV28 and TRBJ2-2, the complete variable domain is DVKVTQSSRYLVKRTGEKVFLECVQDMDHENMFWYRQDPGLGLRLIYFSYDVKMKEKGDIPEGYSVSREKKERFSLILESASTNQTSMYLCASSNDRATGELFFGEGSRLTVL.

V gene TRBV5-4 combines with J gene TRBJ2-1, with 9 bases aligning to TRBD2. V shed 6 bases, J shed 3 bases, and the junction held 10 bases outside the gene matches. Germline-derived CDR1 and CDR2 are SGHNT and YYREEE (reference sequence). This CDR3 region has 16 residues. CDR3 nucleotide sequence: TGTGCCAGCACCTCTTCCCTAGCGGGACACTACAATGAGCAGTTCTTC. Amino acid sequence: CASTSSLAGHYNEQFF. Variable domain in full (rest from reference TRBV5-4 and TRBJ2-1): ETGVTQSPTHLIKTRGQQVTLRCSSQSGHNTVSWYQQALGQGPQFIFQYYREEENGRGNFPPRFSGLQFPNYSSELNVNALELDDSALYLCASTSSLAGHYNEQFFGPGTRLTVL.

The rearrangement links TRBV19 to TRBJ2-3; 7 bases fit TRBD2. Germline CDR1 LNHDA, CDR2 SQIVND (reference sequence). The CDR3 has 17 amino acids. Trimming cost V 5 bases and J 2 bases; bases outside gene matches: 13. CDR3 sequence: CASSSPTSSEYTDTQYF. CDR3 bases: TGTGCCAGTAGTTCCCCGACTAGCTCAGAATACACAGATACGCAGTATTTT.

The chain recombines TRBV6-5 with TRBJ1-4; 7 bases fit TRBD1. This CDR3 is 14 amino acids long. Germline CDR1 reads MNHEY; CDR2 reads SVGAGI. V lost 0 bases to trimming and J lost 8 bases; unmatched junction nucleotides: 3. The CDR3 loop reads CASSYSGGDEKLFF. Here the CDR3 DNA reads TGTGCCAGCAGTTACTCAGGGGGCGACGAAAAACTGTTTTTT.

The chain links TRBV6-4 to TRBJ2-7; 7 bases fit TRBD1. The CDR3 length is 16 residues. The V segment lost 7 bases and the J segment 2 bases; nucleotides outside the gene matches: 14. Germline V lookup: CDR1 MRHNA, CDR2 SNTAGT. The CDR3 spells CASTQYRDRRPYEQYF. The CDR3 DNA sequence: TGTGCCAGCACGCAATACCGGGACAGACGACCCTACGAGCAGTACTTC.

In its sample, this clone was seen a few times. This sequence joins TRBV4-1 and TRBJ1-5; D is unclear. This CDR3 has 16 amino acids. Germline CDR1 reads MGHRA; CDR2 reads YSYEKL. Trimming stripped 0 bases from V and 2 bases from J, with 11 bases between. DNA for the CDR3: TGCGCCAGCAGCCAAGAAGGTACCGGAGGCAATCAGCCCCAGCATTTT. Amino acid sequence: CASSQEGTGGNQPQHF.

The chain has TRBV5-4 and TRBJ1-1, with TRBD1 matching over 11 bases. Trimming at V came to 4 bases and at J to 7 bases, leaving 6 bases not matched to a gene. The CDR3 has 14 residues. Germline-derived CDR1 and CDR2 are SGHNT and YYREEE (reference sequence). CDR3 region: CASSPGQGAGEAFF. The DNA for the CDR3 is TGTGCCAGCAGCCCCGGACAGGGGGCGGGTGAAGCTTTCTTT.

The rearrangement links TRBV2 to TRBJ2-5, with TRBD2 matching 13 bases. CDR1 is SNHLY and CDR2 is FYNNEI in the germline V gene. V lost 6 bases, J lost 2 bases, and 9 bases stayed unmatched. The CDR3 contains 17 residues. CDR3: CASRERLAGGPQETQYF. The CDR3 nucleotides are TGTGCCAGCAGGGAACGACTAGCGGGAGGTCCACAAGAGACCCAGTACTTC.

The chain carries TRBV10-3 and TRBJ2-1; TRBD2 aligns across 7 bases. The J segment lost 9 bases and the V segment lost 7 bases, leaving 12 bases of the junction unmatched. The CDR3 spans 14 residues. Looked up from germline, CDR1 is ENHRY and CDR2 is SYGVKD. The DNA for the CDR3 is TGTGCCATCAATATAGGGAGGGCCGGCGGTGAGCAGTTCTTC. Its protein product is CAINIGRAGGEQFF.

The V and J genes are TRBV5-1 and TRBJ2-5; 9 bases align to TRBD2. CDR1 and CDR2 from the germline V gene are SGHRS and YFSETQ. The J segment lost 5 bases and the V segment lost 0 bases, leaving 5 bases of the junction unmatched. The CDR3 extends over 15 amino acids. The CDR3 loop reads CASSLASGGKETQYF. CDR3 sequence (DNA): TGCGCCAGCAGCTTGGCCAGCGGGGGGAAGGAGACCCAGTACTTC. The full variable domain, its missing parts supplied by reference TRBV5-1 and TRBJ2-5, is KAGVTQTPRYLIKTRGQQVTLSCSPISGHRSVSWYQQTPGQGLQFLFEYFSETQRNKGNFPGRFSGRQFSNSRSEMNVSTLELGDSALYLCASSLASGGKETQYFGPGTRLLVL.

V is TRBV7-3 and J is TRBJ2-1; TRBD2 matches at 11 bases. The CDR3 has 15 amino acids. Germline V CDR1 and CDR2: SGHTA, FQGTGA. J gave up 8 bases and V 2 bases, and 5 bases lay outside the gene matches. CDR3 sequence: CASSLLAGGPDEQFF. In DNA form, the CDR3 reads TGTGCCAGCAGCTTATTAGCGGGGGGGCCGGATGAGCAGTTCTTC.